A single T cell receptor beta chain is shown here with its context. Its antigen remains unidentified. Per-base qualities were not stored, and no clone one base away is much larger. The germline V gene encodes CDR1 MNHNY and CDR2 SVGAGI (reference sequence). At the junction V is shortened by 2 bases and J by 9 bases; bases outside the gene matches: 8. The CDR3 numbers 15 residues from cysteine through phenylalanine. The entry retains the CDR3 DNA only, 45 bases that are in frame from base 1. The sample originates from a study of cytomegalovirus exposure and HLA in healthy donors (dated by TCRdb to about 2017). Some background on the complete study: An earlier analysis of some 600 of the donors reported 276 Gb of sequence data and some 110 million unique TCR beta sequences obtained from roughly 180 million T cells. About 310 gigabases of sequencing data and some 85 million unique TCR sequences were included in an early release covering around 600 HLA-typed donors. Among the approximately 400 genotyped donors, around 81% belonged to the genetic ancestry cluster associated with self-reported Caucasian donors. The study aimed to test whether cataloging public T cell receptors could reveal signatures of past pathogen exposure. The study profiled the T cell repertoires of hundreds of subjects by immunosequencing and related them to cytomegalovirus serostatus. Along with the roughly 670-subject first cohort, a separate validation cohort of over 90 different subjects was used. The study combined high-throughput TCR immunosequencing, statistical association of individual TCRs with disease status, and machine learning to predict cytomegalovirus infection status. To study patterns of TCR occurrence, a later analysis re-analyzed previously published TCR beta repertoires from 550 to 800 donors and added high-resolution HLA genotyping. Rather than drawing on any new phenotypic data, the later analysis identified candidate immune exposures from TCR beta sequences and the way those sequences occurred across donors. To decide whether each TCR beta V gene segment behaved as functional or pseudogenic, an earlier analysis of several hundred of the donors relied on high-throughput TCR beta sequencing. Alongside the repertoire data, information on donor age, sex, ethnicity and CMV serostatus was compiled. A later genetic analysis took genome-wide SNP genotypes for about three fifths of the roughly 700 donors and used that subset as a discovery cohort. All discovery cohort repertoires had been generated on a single sequencing platform. Class I and class II HLA loci were covered by the typing at four-digit resolution. The number of donors typed differed by locus, with about 629-640 for A, B, C, DRB1 and DQB1, 522 for DQA1, 606 for DPA1, and some 440 for DPB1. About five DR-DQ haplotypes were handled as single units for association and clustering because linkage in the cohort was strong. On average, 235,054 unique TCR beta nucleotide sequences were sequenced per donor among about 400 genotyped donors of the cohort, with roughly 20% of those sequences being non-productive.

The cohort comprised around 690 healthy bone marrow donors. At the time of sampling, all cohort members were nominally healthy, though unrecorded immune exposures were likely present. The donor tested CMV seropositive, placing the donor among the approximately 290 seropositive members of the cohort. A peripheral blood sample was collected from each donor, and TCR beta sequencing was performed on peripheral blood mononuclear cells. The Qiagen DNeasy Blood Extraction Kit was used to extract genomic DNA from the blood cell samples. The method behind the library was the immunoSEQ multiplex PCR assay. For the multiplex PCR, a mixture combining 60 forward primers for TCR Vbeta segments and 13 reverse primers for TCR Jbeta segments was used. A multiplex PCR assay on genomic DNA amplified the CDR3 region of rearranged TCR beta genes. Amplified TCR beta libraries were sequenced as 87-base-pair reads on the Illumina HiSeq System. Concerning the study's data processing: In a later analysis, 70 million to 95 million unique TCR beta chains were counted across the roughly 610 repertoires, and some 10 million of these chains were shared by at least two donors. Raw reads were error-corrected and collapsed into unique sequences by a nearest-neighbor algorithm in which closely related sequences were merged to remove PCR and sequencing errors. Alignment of CDR3 sequences to IMGT reference sequences was used to assign V, D and J gene segments. Each retained sequence needed at least a six-nucleotide match to both a V gene segment and a J gene segment. A rearrangement was called productive if the CDR3 had no stop codons and remained in frame with V and J, and every other rearrangement was called non-productive. Following IMGT convention, CDR3 was defined as the stretch from the second conserved V-encoded cysteine up to the conserved J-encoded phenylalanine. The earlier analysis of fewer than 750 of the donors excluded sequences that lacked an unambiguous match to a single V gene segment. An earlier analysis of approximately 590 of the donors classified V segments as functional when productive rearrangements were above 56.7% and as segregating when the standard deviation between donors was above 5%. A statistical classification framework was built to diagnose cytomegalovirus status from the catalog of TCR beta chain sequences. V and J gene assignment, in a later analysis, came from comparing TCR nucleotide sequences with IMGT/GENE-DB human TR gene sequences. A later analysis assigned CDR3 sequences and most-parsimonious VDJ recombination scenarios with the TCRdist pipeline. In a later analysis, each TCR beta chain was defined by its CDR3 amino acid sequence together with its V-gene family, and reads lacking a unique V-gene family were excluded. As a way to deal with suspected cross-contamination and a sequencing artifact, a later analysis dropped more than 500 nucleotide sequences that were highly shared and had low generation probability. In a later analysis, a clonal expansion index for each public chain was calculated from normalized within-repertoire ranks of inferred template counts. Generation probabilities in a later analysis came from a VDJ recombination model fitted to out-of-frame rearrangements, and those results were checked against IGoR. In a later analysis, hypergeometric tests were used to score TCR-TCR, TCR-HLA and TCR-CMV co-occurrence, with a repertoire-size bias correction applied to TCR pairs. False discovery rates were estimated in a later analysis by permuting HLA or CMV assignments 20 times. In a later analysis, co-occurring TCRs were grouped using DBSCAN, and TCRdist sequence similarity was added for clustering within HLA-allele-positive subsets. For co-occurrence clustering, repertoires with fewer than 30,000 or more than 120,000 public chains were excluded, along with roughly 5 repertoires with anomalous nucleotide sharing. As stored in TCRdb, this immuneACCESS dataset retains in-frame rearrangements with V and J assigned. A fraction of the clones does not appear; measured against another copy, unresolved V genes explain less than half of the discrepancy, and the remainder lacks a known reason. The V and J calls and clone size were taken over from that table, and D and trimming were inferred from the DNA. This sample is represented by about 150,000 clones; 60% to 80% of them were singletons. The top ten constitute about 13% of the sample.

Overall study results and their limits: According to the authors, the approach could potentially be generalized to other disease states and immunological phenotypes. According to a later genetic analysis, donors in an Asian-associated ancestry cluster had fewer N-insertions in productive TCRs than the roughly 660-donor mean. Linkage disequilibrium might explain the correlated functional status among segregating V segments, but an unknown experimental factor could not be excluded. The earlier analysis of around 600 of the donors excluded 15 to 20 rarely observed V segments, including chromosome 9 orphons, because counts were too low. While some public TCRs were present in many individuals, most TCR sequences turned up only very rarely across donors. The classifier was reported to diagnose cytomegalovirus status with high specificity and sensitivity in both the original cohort and the validation cohort. In a later analysis, HLA-associated TCR beta chains showed more clonal expansion and lower generation probabilities than non-associated chains that were equally common. Some IMGT-functional V segments, including TRBV6-2 and TRBV6-3, could not be told apart with the 87-base-pair reads, so those segments were excluded. A later analysis found that most CMV-associated TCR beta chains appeared HLA-restricted, with HLA associations seemingly driven largely by CMV exposure. Because HLA typing was missing for some donors at each locus, association tests included only the typed subset. At a false discovery rate of 0.05, a later analysis linked 16,951 TCR beta sequences to specific HLA alleles. A later genetic analysis associated a missense DCLRE1C variant with V-gene and J-gene trimming of TCR beta chains, and an independent cohort replicated the association. In the study, some 160 TCR beta chains were listed as associated with cytomegalovirus. Sequencing depth was assumed to be roughly uniform across donors in the presence/absence analyses, though that assumption may not hold. According to a later analysis, parvovirus B19, influenza, CMV and Epstein-Barr virus appeared linked to several top co-occurrence clusters. In a later analysis, TCR association rates were found to vary across HLA loci, with the most associated TCRs seen for DRB1 alleles and the fewest for HLA-C alleles. The cohort was sequenced for TCR beta chains only, and without alpha or paired-chain data the features that could be detected were limited. When HLA alleles, especially DR and DQ, strongly co-occurred, TCR associations were difficult to assign to individual alleles. In an earlier analysis of over 550 of the donors, most TCR beta V segments were observed in productive rearrangements about 90% or about 30% of the time, broadly matching IMGT annotations. In vitro tests confirmed that a few of the cytomegalovirus-associated TCR beta chains recognize cytomegalovirus antigens. For the cohort, immune exposure information was limited to CMV serostatus. A further reported finding was that TCR beta sequences accurately predicted the HLA-A and HLA-B alleles for most subjects in the first cohort. A cluster of highly shared sequence variants was judged likely to represent a technical artifact of the sequencing pipeline.

The clonotype comes from a man aged 25-40 years in good health and CMV-seropositive. Sequenced material: PBMCs. The chain was built from TRBV6-6 and TRBJ2-1, and 9 junctional nucleotides match TRBD2. The CDR3 loop reads CASSYRAGGLSEQFF. In nucleotides, the sequence is TGTGCCAGCAGTTACAGGGCGGGAGGGCTTAGTGAGCAGTTCTTC.